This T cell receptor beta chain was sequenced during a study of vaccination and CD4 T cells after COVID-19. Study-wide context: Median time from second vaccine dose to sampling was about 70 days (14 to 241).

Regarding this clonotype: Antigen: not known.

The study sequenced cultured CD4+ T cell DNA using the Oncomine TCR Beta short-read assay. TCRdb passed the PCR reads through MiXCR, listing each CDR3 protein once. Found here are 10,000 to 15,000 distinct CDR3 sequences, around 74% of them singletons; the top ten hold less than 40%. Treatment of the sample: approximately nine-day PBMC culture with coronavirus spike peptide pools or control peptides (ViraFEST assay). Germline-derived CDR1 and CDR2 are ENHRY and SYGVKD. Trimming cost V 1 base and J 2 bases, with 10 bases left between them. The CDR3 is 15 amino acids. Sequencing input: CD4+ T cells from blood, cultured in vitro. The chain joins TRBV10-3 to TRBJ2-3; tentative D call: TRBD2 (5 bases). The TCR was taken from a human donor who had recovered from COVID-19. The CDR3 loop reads CAISELVANTDTQYF. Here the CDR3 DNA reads TGTGCCATCAGTGAGTTGGTAGCGAACACAGATACGCAGTATTTT.